This T cell receptor beta chain was identified in a study of blood T cell repertoires in COVID-19. The CDR3 sequence is 16 residues long. The V and J ends lost 5 bases and 3 bases respectively, with 18 bases between them. This clone was counted a single time. Generated by immunoSEQ multiplex PCR, the TCRdb table keeps only in-frame clones and is missing some. The table lists under 150,000 clones, approximately 80% of them singletons, with approximately 6.1% in the top ten. The sequenced sample consisted of peripheral blood. This receptor was taken from a human donor in a cohort sampled during active COVID-19. The gene calls are TRBV5-3 and TRBJ1-5, with D unresolved. TRBV5-3 is filed as an ORF, its function uncertain. CDR3 sequence (DNA): TGTGCCAGAAGACGAAGTCCTGGCAGGTCCAATCAGCCCCAGCATTTT. Translation gives CARRRSPGRSNQPQHF.